Listed here is a single T cell receptor (beta chain). Its target is not known. V gave up 4 bases and J gave up 8 bases; unmatched junction bases: 9. The germline V gene encodes CDR1 SGDLS and CDR2 YYNGEE. CDR3 length: 14 residues. The data belong to a study of CD8 T cells in ankylosing spondylitis. Overall study findings and caveats: Disease-linked clones bore a CD8+ phenotype and were relatively rare in peripheral blood.

TCRdb analysed the 5' RACE reads with MiXCR anew, one entry per CDR3 protein. This sample carries roughly 230,000 distinct CDR3 sequences, roughly 18% of them seen once, and the ten largest clones take approximately 33%. Sequencing used blood, either unsorted or a sorted T cell fraction (not recorded which). The chain couples TRBV9 to TRBJ2-1, with TRBD2 identical over 7 bases. This receptor was obtained from a male donor with ankylosing spondylitis or in good health (not recorded which). This CDR3 reads CASSRGGDYDEQFF. CDR3 DNA sequence: TGTGCCAGCAGCCGAGGCGGGGACTATGATGAGCAGTTCTTC.